This section outlines one TCR beta chain sequence together with its context. These data originate in a study of OX40 agonist ivuxolimab in advanced cancers. Study-level information: Partial response was recorded in three patients: one hepatocellular carcinoma and two cutaneous melanoma cases.

Only in-frame clones appear in the TCRdb table, and some are missing; sequencing was by immunoSEQ multiplex PCR. Of 65,000 to 85,000 clones detected, about 91% appear once; the ten largest clones hold 0.5% to 0.6%. Germline lookup yields CDR1 SGHRS and CDR2 YFSETQ. This CDR3 region has 16 residues. With V trimmed by 0 bases and J by 2 bases, 6 bases remained unmatched. The chain is built from TRBV5-1 and TRBJ2-3, with TRBD2 identical over 7 bases. The material sequenced was CD4+ or CD8+ T cells sorted from blood, taken in a trial of the OX40 agonist ivuxolimab. This clonotype was obtained from an adult with an advanced solid tumor such as melanoma, head and neck, liver or kidney cancer. The CDR3 sequence: CASSLERGPPTDTQYF. CDR3 coding DNA: TGCGCCAGCAGCTTGGAGCGGGGCCCGCCCACAGATACGCAGTATTTT.